This TCR beta chain was profiled in a study of graft-versus-host responses after intestinal transplantation (dated by TCRdb to 2020 to 2022). Turning to the overall study: The transplants that recipients received were multivisceral, liver-intestinal, or isolated intestinal. All recipients received anti-thymocyte globulin induction followed by maintenance tacrolimus and steroids for about three years. After intestinal transplantation, graft-versus-host and host-versus-graft alloreactive T cell clones in the graft, circulation and bone marrow were tracked using bulk TCR-beta CDR3 sequencing. To identify alloreactive clones, pre-transplant mixed lymphocyte reaction products were sequenced and then compared with unstimulated pre-transplant donor and recipient T cells. A cohort of 24 intestinal transplant recipients, including one retransplant, was enrolled, and a few patients lacking pretransplant specimens were excluded. Donor T cell macrochimerism was defined as a peak of at least 4% donor T cells among recipient peripheral blood mononuclear cells. Rather than going through the commercial service, samples from three later patients were sequenced in-house on an Illumina MiSeq and processed with MiXCR.

The sample's time point label, in plain terms: cells obtained before transplantation from donor or recipient. CD3+CD4+ and CD3+CD8+ populations were FACS-sorted from unstimulated pre-transplant donor and recipient cells taken from spleen or lymph nodes. Overall results and qualifications from the work: Peak levels of circulating GvH clones were associated with declines in HvG clones early after transplant. GvH clones were detected in recipient bone marrow, and some appeared earlier in ileal mucosa or blood, consistent with an intestinal mucosal origin. The relatively low number and heterogeneity of intestinal transplant patients limited the conclusions. Patients with donor T cell macrochimerism had high GvH to HvG T cell clonal ratios in their allografts.

Library method: the immunoSEQ multiplex PCR assay. For most patients, genomic DNA was isolated using the Qiagen DNeasy Blood and Tissue Kit and was shipped frozen to Adaptive Biotechnologies for TCR sequencing. Adaptive Biotechnologies carried out high-throughput TCR-beta CDR3 sequencing of genomic DNA for most patients. Concerning the study's data processing: TCR sequencing data were retrieved from Adaptive's ImmunoSEQ software for roughly 20 patients, whereas a few other patients were processed with MiXCR and VDJtools. To correct CD4 versus CD8 sorting errors, sequences present in both subsets at a frequency ratio below 5:1 were removed. CDR3 nucleotide sequences shared between donor and recipient were removed because the origin of such sequences could not be assigned. To be classed as alloreactive, a clone needed at least 2-fold expansion over unstimulated cells and a minimum CFSE-low frequency of 0.002% (template counts) or 0.001% (read counts). Clones detected in sequenced pre-transplant spleen, lymph node, or MLR CFSE-low populations of the donor or recipient were defined as mappable. The cumulative frequency of alloreactive clones was calculated as a percentage of all sequences, weighted by copy number. The source is immuneACCESS, and TCRdb retained only in-frame sequences with V and J called. Part of the clones is not carried over; for the studies checked, unresolved V genes explain less than half of this, and the remainder is unexplained. V and J calls and clone size come straight from that table; D and trimming were deduced from the DNA. The sample table contains 130,000 to 150,000 clones; only one count was recorded for 92% of them. The ten largest make up roughly 0.19% of the sample.

V is trimmed back by 0 bases and J by 5 bases, and the junction contains 10 bases that no gene match accounts for. Sequences SGDLS (CDR1) and YYNGEE (CDR2) are obtained from the germline V gene. The CDR3, cysteine through phenylalanine, is 19 amino acids long. Only the CDR3 DNA stays, 57 bases, in frame from base 1. In the case of this clone: Its antigen is not yet known. No base qualities exist here, and no much larger clone lies one base off it.

The sequencing here drew on unstimulated CD4+ T cells sorted from spleen or lymph node cells, taken before intestinal transplant. The source of this sequence is a human donor who received an intestinal transplant. Recombination joined TRBV9 with TRBJ2-3, and 15 junction bases match TRBD2. The CDR3 has the sequence CASSVDPTGTSGGLDTQYF. In nucleotide form, the sequence is TGTGCCAGCAGCGTAGATCCAACGGGGACTAGCGGGGGGTTAGATACGCAGTATTTT.